Given below is one T cell receptor beta chain in context. Its antigen remains unidentified. Stated time point: blood 2 weeks post-SBRT. Treatment given: 15 Gy SBRT to primary tumor, nephrectomy 4 weeks later. Clones were read by immunoSEQ multiplex PCR, and TCRdb kept only the in-frame ones, dropping some. Counted here are over 55,000 clones, roughly 79% occurring once; the ten biggest clones make up roughly 7%. This specimen belongs to a study of radiation and T cells in renal cell carcinoma. Study-wide background: Nephrectomy followed 15 Gy stereotactic body radiation by 4 weeks. Broader study findings: Without pretreatment biopsies, baseline tumor clonotype presence was undetermined.

The CDR3 spans 11 residues. The germline CDR1 and CDR2 sequences are MNHNY and SVGAGI (reference sequence). The V gene lost 7 bases and the J gene lost 6 bases, with 8 bases spanning the gap. The gene calls are TRBV6-6 and TRBJ2-3; D gene ambiguous. Sequenced material: blood, taken from a patient whose treatment included radiotherapy and nephrectomy. The sequence was obtained from a man aged 60 to 69 with renal cell carcinoma. CDR3 nucleotide sequence: TGTGCCAGCACCGTGGGGGATACGCAGTATTTT. This sequence encodes CASTVGDTQYF.